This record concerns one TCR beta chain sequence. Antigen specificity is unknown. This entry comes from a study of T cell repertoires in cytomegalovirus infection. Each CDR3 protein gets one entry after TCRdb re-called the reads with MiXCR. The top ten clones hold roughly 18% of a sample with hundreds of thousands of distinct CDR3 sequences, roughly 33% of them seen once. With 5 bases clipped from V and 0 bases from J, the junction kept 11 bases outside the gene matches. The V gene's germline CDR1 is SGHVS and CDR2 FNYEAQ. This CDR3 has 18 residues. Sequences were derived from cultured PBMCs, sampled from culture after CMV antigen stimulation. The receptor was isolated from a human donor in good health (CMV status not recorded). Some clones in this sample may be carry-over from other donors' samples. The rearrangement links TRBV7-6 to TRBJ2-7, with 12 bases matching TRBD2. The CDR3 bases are TGTGCCAGCAGCCCATCGACTAGCGGGGGTTCGGTCTCCTACGAGCAGTACTTC. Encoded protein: CASSPSTSGGSVSYEQYF. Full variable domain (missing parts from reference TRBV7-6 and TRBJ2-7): GAGVSQSPRYKVTKRGQDVALRCDPISGHVSLYWYRQALGQGPEFLTYFNYEAQQDKSGLPNDRFSAERPEGSISTLTIQRTEQRDSAMYRCASSPSTSGGSVSYEQYFGPGTRLTVT.